This is a list of T cell receptor beta chains from one sample in a study of OX40 agonist ivuxolimab in advanced cancers. Measured with immunoSEQ multiplex PCR; TCRdb has only the in-frame clones, and not every one. The sample records approximately 45,000 clones, around three quarters being singletons. The sequencing here drew on CD4+ or CD8+ T cells sorted from blood, taken in a trial of the OX40 agonist ivuxolimab. Receptor source: an adult with an advanced solid tumor such as melanoma, head and neck, liver or kidney cancer. CDR3s include the opening cysteine and the closing phenylalanine or tryptophan. A D gene is named only where the DNA matches it firmly. Only part of the rows carry a size: once, few, many, or a class if the clone is expanded.

>TRBV30|.|TRBJ2-7|.
TGTGCCTGGAGTGTTAGGCCCTACGAGCAGTACTTC
CAWSVRPYEQYF
>TRBV6-1|.|TRBJ1-1|.
TGTGCCAGCGGCAGGGGAACAGACCAAGAAGCTTTCTTT
CASGRGTDQEAFF
>TRBV28|TRBD2|TRBJ2-2|.
TGTGCCAGTTACCTAGCGGGGGGTAATATCGGGGAGCTGTTTTTT
CASYLAGGNIGELFF
>TRBV5-1|TRBD1|TRBJ2-3|.
TGCGCCAGCAGCTTGGATGGACAGGGTTTCACAGATACGCAGTATTTT
CASSLDGQGFTDTQYF
>TRBV18|.|TRBJ1-4|.
TGTGCCAGCTCACCACGGGTCGGGGCAACTAATGAAAAACTGTTTTTT
CASSPRVGATNEKLFF
>TRBV19|TRBD1|TRBJ2-6|.
TGTGCCAGTAGTATAGGGGACAGGGCTGGGGCCAACGTCCTGACTTTC
CASSIGDRAGANVLTF
>TRBV12-5|TRBD1|TRBJ2-3|once
TGTGCTAGTGGTTTCCCCCGTAGACAGGGGAAGGACGCAGATACGCAGTATTTT
CASGFPRRQGKDADTQYF
>TRBV9|.|TRBJ2-3|.
TGTGCCAGCAGTTTAAGCGGAGGGAGCACAGATACGCAGTATTTT
CASSLSGGSTDTQYF
>TRBV7-3|.|TRBJ2-6|.
TGTGCCAGCAGTTCTTACACCTCTGGGGCCAACGTCCTGACTTTC
CASSSYTSGANVLTF
>TRBV6-6|TRBD1|TRBJ1-6|few
TGTGCCAGCAGTTACTCAGGGACAGCAGATTCACCCCTCCACTTT
CASSYSGTADSPLHF
>TRBV7-2|TRBD1|TRBJ2-7|few
TGTGCCAGCAGCTTAGCGGGACAGCCCTACGAGCAGTACTTC
CASSLAGQPYEQYF
>TRBV7-9|TRBD2|TRBJ2-1|.
TGTGCCAGCAGTCGAAGCGGGAGGACTCCCTACAATGAGCAGTTCTTC
CASSRSGRTPYNEQFF